The sequence of this T cell receptor beta chain was determined in a study of PD-L1 blockade in urothelial cancer. Noted time point: peripheral blood 6 weeks after treatment start. Profiled with immunoSEQ multiplex PCR; TCRdb holds only in-frame clones, not every one. In the table there are just under 45,000 clones, 83% of which are singletons. Germline-derived CDR1 and CDR2 are MGHRA and YSYEKL. Trimming at V came to 3 bases and at J to 1 base, leaving 5 bases not matched to a gene. This CDR3 contains 16 residues. This receptor was identified in a man in his sixties with urothelial cancer. The chain couples TRBV4-1 to TRBJ1-4, with TRBD1 identical over 7 bases. This sample comprised PBMCs, obtained around atezolizumab (anti-PD-L1) treatment. The chain's CDR3 is CASSHPRTGTNEKLFF. The DNA of the CDR3 is TGCGCCAGCAGCCATCCTAGGACAGGAACTAATGAAAAACTGTTTTTT.